These 22 T cell receptor beta chains were all obtained from the same sample, sequenced in a study of blood T cell repertoires in COVID-19. Sequencing used immunoSEQ multiplex PCR; TCRdb keeps in-frame clones, though not all of them. The sample shows roughly 120,000 clones, 65% to 80% of them seen only once. Sequenced material: peripheral blood. Receptors originate from a human donor with acute or convalescent COVID-19. The donor label of this sample is uncertain.

The chain combines TRBV27 with TRBJ2-2, with D maybe TRBD1 (5 bases). Trimming left V 3 bases short and J 4 bases short, with 15 bases between. CDR1 is MNHEY, CDR2 SMNVEV, per germline (reference sequence). The CDR3 loop spans 16 amino acids. CDR3 region: CASSLLYDSFTGELFF. The CDR3 DNA is TGTGCCAGCAGTTTGTTGTATGACAGTTTCACCGGGGAGCTGTTTTTT.

This clone was seen only a few times. J is TRBJ2-1 and V is TRBV30; weak D call: TRBD2 (5 bases). Trimming cost V 0 bases and J 10 bases, with 7 bases left between them. This CDR3 comprises 11 residues. Germline V gene lookup returns CDR1 GTSNPN and CDR2 SVGIG (reference sequence). The CDR3 DNA reads as TGTGCCTGGAGTGTAGGAGGAGAGCAGTTCTTC. Translation: CAWSVGGEQFF.

The genes are TRBV7-4 and TRBJ1-5, with D tentatively TRBD1 (5 bases). With 5 bases removed from V and 3 bases from J, the gap between germline ends came to 14 bases. The CDR3 is made up of 15 amino acids. CDR1 is SGHVT and CDR2 is SQSDAQ in the germline V gene. CDR3 sequence reads: CASSVGQAFNQPQHF. Here the CDR3 DNA reads TGTGCCAGCAGCGTGGGGCAGGCCTTCAATCAGCCCCAGCATTTT. Drawing the rest from reference TRBV7-4 and TRBJ1-5, the complete variable domain is GAGVSQSPRYKVAKRGRDVALRCDSISGHVTLYWYRQTLGQGSEVLTYSQSDAQRDKSGRPSGRFSAERPERSVSTLKIQRTEQGDSAVYLCASSVGQAFNQPQHFGDGTRLSIL.

This clone was picked up one time. V and J are TRBV20-1 and TRBJ2-7; D gene ambiguous. CDR3 length: 11 residues. From germline, CDR1 is DFQATT and CDR2 SNEGSKA (reference sequence). V was pared by 4 bases and J by 4 bases, with 8 bases between. Here the CDR3 reads CSATNMYEQYF. CDR3 nucleotide sequence: TGCAGTGCTACTAATATGTACGAGCAGTACTTC.

This clone was counted many times. The same CDR3 can be traced to other DNA sequences in this sample. Here the CDR3 reads CASSYSGTGGNYGYTF. In DNA form, the CDR3 reads TGTGCCAGCAGTTATTCCGGGACAGGGGGAAACTATGGCTACACCTTC. The gene calls are TRBV6-5 and TRBJ1-2; TRBD1 agrees at 11 bases. Germline V CDR1 and CDR2: MNHEY, SVGAGI. The CDR3 is 16 amino acids. V lost 3 bases and J lost 2; bases outside the gene matches: 5.

This clone turned up a few times. The V gene is TRBV30, the J gene TRBJ1-1; D remains unclear. V was trimmed by 0 bases and J by 8 bases, leaving 10 bases between them. The germline gives CDR1 GTSNPN, CDR2 SVGIG (reference sequence). The CDR3 spans 12 residues. CDR3 residues: CAWSVLRVEAFF. CDR3 nucleotides: TGTGCCTGGAGTGTCCTCCGGGTCGAAGCTTTCTTT. Together with reference TRBV30 and TRBJ1-1, the CDR3 gives the full variable domain: SQTIHQWPATLVQPVGSPLSLECTVEGTSNPNLYWYRQAAGRGLQLLFYSVGIGQISSEVPQNLSASRPQDRQFILSSKKLLLSDSGFYLCAWSVLRVEAFFGQGTRLTVV.

The chain has TRBV7-2 and TRBJ1-1; 7 bases agree with TRBD1. V shed 3 bases, J shed 0 bases, and the junction held 1 base outside the gene matches. The length of the CDR3 is 14 residues. In germline, CDR1 is SGHTA, CDR2 FQGNSA. The CDR3, as DNA: TGTGCCAGCAGCTTGGGACAGATGAACACTGAAGCTTTCTTT. It encodes CASSLGQMNTEAFF.

The chain carries TRBV7-2 and TRBJ2-1, with D perhaps TRBD2 (6 bases). CDR1 is SGHTA and CDR2 is FQGNSA in the germline V gene. The V and J ends lost 3 bases and 4 bases respectively, with 13 bases between them. The CDR3 length is 15 residues. The CDR3 DNA follows: TGTGCCAGCAGCTTGAATGCGGGGACGTACAATGAGCAGTTCTTC. This translates into CASSLNAGTYNEQFF.

This clone appeared many times. V gene TRBV15 combines with J gene TRBJ1-4; D gene ambiguous. The CDR3 spans 16 residues. Germline assignment: CDR1 LNHNV and CDR2 YYDKDF (reference sequence). The V and J ends lost 3 bases and 4 bases respectively, with 15 bases between them. CDR3 protein: CATSRARGLGNEKLFF. CDR3 nucleotides: TGTGCCACCAGCAGGGCCCGGGGATTGGGTAATGAAAAACTGTTTTTT.

Only one count was recorded for this clone. The J gene is TRBJ1-1, the V gene TRBV4-2; D uncertain. The CDR3 runs to 14 residues. Germline lookup yields CDR1 LGHNA and CDR2 YNFKEQ. Trimming pared 0 bases from V and 6 bases from J, leaving 11 bases between. The CDR3 region is CASSQDTGSAEAFF. The CDR3 DNA follows: TGTGCCAGCAGCCAAGATACGGGTTCGGCTGAAGCTTTCTTT.

This clone has a handful of counts. This chain links TRBV5-1 with TRBJ2-7, with D perhaps TRBD1 (6 bases). The length of the CDR3 is 12 residues. V was shortened by 2 bases and J by 3 bases, with 6 bases between the two germline ends. Germline CDR1 SGHRS, CDR2 YFSETQ. The DNA for the CDR3 is TGCGCCAGCAGCTTACAGGGCTACGAGCAGTACTTC. It translates to CASSLQGYEQYF. The variable domain in full, with the rest retrieved from reference TRBV5-1 and TRBJ2-7, is KAGVTQTPRYLIKTRGQQVTLSCSPISGHRSVSWYQQTPGQGLQFLFEYFSETQRNKGNFPGRFSGRQFSNSRSEMNVSTLELGDSALYLCASSLQGYEQYFGPGTRLTVT.

The chain combines TRBV7-6 with TRBJ2-2; 7 bases fit TRBD1. Germline CDR1 SGHVS, CDR2 FNYEAQ. J gave up 5 bases and V 2 bases, and 5 bases lay outside the gene matches. The CDR3 length is 15 residues. The CDR3 is CASSLYKGATGELFF. CDR3 coding DNA: TGTGCCAGCAGCTTATACAAGGGGGCGACCGGGGAGCTGTTTTTT.

The rearrangement joins TRBV5-1 to TRBJ2-7; D possibly corresponds to TRBD1 (5 bases). The CDR3 spans 13 residues. CDR1 is SGHRS and CDR2 is YFSETQ in the germline V gene. V lost 0 bases and J lost 7, with 11 bases in between. CDR3 coding DNA: TGCGCCAGCAGCTTGGGGGGCGGCGGTGAGCAGTACGTC. It codes for CASSLGGGGEQYV.

The chain employs TRBV5-5 and TRBJ2-1; 10 positions match TRBD1. V gave up 2 bases and J gave up 9 bases; unmatched junction bases: 8. This CDR3 comprises 15 residues. The germline gives CDR1 SGHKS, CDR2 YYEKEE (reference sequence). The CDR3 region has the DNA TGTGCCAGCAGCTTTCCCGGGACAGGGGTGGGTGAGCAGTTCTTC. Translation gives CASSFPGTGVGEQFF. The complete variable domain, with remaining parts taken from reference TRBV5-5 and TRBJ2-1, reads DAGVTQSPTHLIKTRGQQVTLRCSPISGHKSVSWYQQVLGQGPQFIFQYYEKEERGRGNFPDRFSARQFPNYSSELNVNALLLGDSALYLCASSFPGTGVGEQFFGPGTRLTVL.

This clone appeared once. The J gene is TRBJ2-3, the V gene TRBV5-1; the D gene is possibly TRBD2 (7 bases). The CDR3 has 15 residues. The germline V gene encodes CDR1 SGHRS and CDR2 YFSETQ. The V gene lost 0 bases and the J gene lost 2 bases, with 10 bases spanning the gap. The DNA for the CDR3 is TGCGCCAGCAGCTTGGGTGGGGGGGCCACAGATACGCAGTATTTT. Its translation: CASSLGGGATDTQYF.

The J gene is TRBJ2-5, the V gene TRBV5-1, with D unclear. The CDR3 totals 13 residues. Trimming took off 0 bases at V and 4 bases at J, with 7 bases between the two ends. CDR1 and CDR2 from the germline V gene are SGHRS and YFSETQ. CDR3 sequence (DNA): TGCGCCAGCAGCTTGGGAGCCCGAGAGACCCAGTACTTC. Amino acids: CASSLGARETQYF. The whole variable domain, filled in from reference TRBV5-1 and TRBJ2-5, reads KAGVTQTPRYLIKTRGQQVTLSCSPISGHRSVSWYQQTPGQGLQFLFEYFSETQRNKGNFPGRFSGRQFSNSRSEMNVSTLELGDSALYLCASSLGARETQYFGPGTRLLVL.

The chain joins TRBV11-2 to TRBJ1-4; D is unclear. The CDR3 spans 15 residues. Germline CDR1 is SGHAT and CDR2 is FQNNGV. V lost 3 bases to trimming and J lost 8 bases, with 16 bases between them. CDR3 sequence reads: CASSFFLEPGEKLFF. In nucleotides, the CDR3 is TGTGCCAGCAGCTTTTTCCTTGAACCGGGGGAAAAACTGTTTTTT.

The chain employs TRBV28 and TRBJ2-3, with D possibly TRBD1 on 6 matching bases. V dropped 6 bases and J dropped 1 base, with 14 bases sitting between them. Germline CDR1 MDHEN, CDR2 SYDVKM. The CDR3 length is 15 residues. CDR3 nucleotides: TGTGCCAGCAGCCGACAGGAGTTGCGCACAGATACGCAGTATTTT. It translates to CASSRQELRTDTQYF. The entire variable domain, with the rest obtained from reference TRBV28 and TRBJ2-3, is as follows: DVKVTQSSRYLVKRTGEKVFLECVQDMDHENMFWYRQDPGLGLRLIYFSYDVKMKEKGDIPEGYSVSREKKERFSLILESASTNQTSMYLCASSRQELRTDTQYFGPGTRLTVL.

The rearrangement joins TRBV19 to TRBJ2-5; 7 nucleotides agree with TRBD1. The germline CDR1 and CDR2 sequences are LNHDA and SQIVND (reference sequence). The CDR3 has 15 amino acids. J gave up 3 bases and V 5 bases, and 9 bases lay outside the gene matches. Here the CDR3 reads CASSPARDSEETQYF. The CDR3 DNA reads TGTGCCAGTAGTCCTGCCCGGGACAGTGAAGAGACCCAGTACTTC.

V usage is TRBV7-2 and J usage is TRBJ2-5, with 7 bases aligning to TRBD1. This CDR3 has 15 amino acids. V shed 5 bases and J 1 base; nucleotides not matched to a gene: 7. Germline V CDR1 and CDR2: SGHTA, FQGNSA. The CDR3 DNA sequence: TGTGCCAGCAGCGCCCAGACAGGGCCCCAAGAGACCCAGTACTTC. Its protein is CASSAQTGPQETQYF. The entire variable domain, with the rest obtained from reference TRBV7-2 and TRBJ2-5, is as follows: GAGVSQSPSNKVTEKGKDVELRCDPISGHTALYWYRQSLGQGLEFLIYFQGNSAPDKSGLPSDRFSAERTGGSVSTLTIQRTQQEDSAVYLCASSAQTGPQETQYFGPGTRLLVL.

This chain uses TRBV11-2 with TRBJ1-6; TRBD1 aligns across 8 bases. Germline loops: CDR1 SGHAT, CDR2 FQNNGV. This CDR3 is 14 amino acids long. V lost 5 bases to trimming and J lost 7 bases; unmatched junction nucleotides: 4. CDR3 in DNA: TGTGCCAGCAGCCCCGGGACAGGAAATTCACCCCTCCACTTT. Translation: CASSPGTGNSPLHF.

Ten or more counts support this clone. This rearrangement joins TRBV2 to TRBJ2-2; D possibly corresponds to TRBD1 (6 bases). This CDR3 has 14 residues. CDR1 and CDR2 from the germline V gene are SNHLY and FYNNEI. The V end lost 4 bases, the J end lost 6 bases, and 12 bases lay between the germline ends. CDR3 residues: CASSGLWTAGELFF. The CDR3, as DNA: TGTGCCAGCAGTGGGCTTTGGACAGCCGGGGAGCTGTTTTTT.